This T cell receptor beta chain stems from a study of cytomegalovirus exposure and HLA in healthy donors. Researchers ran the PCR with 60 Vbeta and 13 Jbeta primers. The protocol was immunoSEQ multiplex PCR, while the TCRdb copy is restricted to in-frame clones and leaves out a portion. The data show approximately 130,000 clones, 80% to 85% seen once. Trimming took off 4 bases at V and 5 bases at J, with 12 bases between the two ends. The CDR3 runs to 13 residues. CDR1 is SGHRS and CDR2 is YFSETQ in the germline V gene. Study-level findings and limits: Common viral pathogens (according to a later analysis) appeared linked to several of the most significant clusters.

In regard to this clone: Its antigen is undetermined.

The TCR sequence derives from a boy between 10 and 17 years old in good health and CMV-seronegative. This chain joins TRBV5-1 and TRBJ2-5, with D hard to call. The sequenced material came from PBMCs. CDR3 sequence (DNA): TGCGCCAGCAGCCCAGGATCCGCGGAGACCCAGTACTTC. Translating it yields CASSPGSAETQYF.